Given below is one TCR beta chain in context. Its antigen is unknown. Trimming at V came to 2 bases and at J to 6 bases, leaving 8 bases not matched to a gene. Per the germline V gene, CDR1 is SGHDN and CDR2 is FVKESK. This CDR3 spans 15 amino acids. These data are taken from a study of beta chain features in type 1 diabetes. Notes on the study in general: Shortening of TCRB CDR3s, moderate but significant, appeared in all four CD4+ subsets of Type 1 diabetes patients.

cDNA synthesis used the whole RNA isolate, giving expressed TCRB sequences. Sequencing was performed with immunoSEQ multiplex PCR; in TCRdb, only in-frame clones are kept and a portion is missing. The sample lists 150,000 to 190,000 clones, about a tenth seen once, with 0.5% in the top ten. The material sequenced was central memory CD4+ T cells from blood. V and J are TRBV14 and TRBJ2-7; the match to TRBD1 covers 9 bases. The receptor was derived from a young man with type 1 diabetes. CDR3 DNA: TGTGCCAGCAGCCAATTTTCGGGACAGGGCTTCGAGCAGTACTTC. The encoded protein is CASSQFSGQGFEQYF.